This TCR beta chain was identified during a study of cytomegalovirus exposure and HLA in healthy donors. The germline gives CDR1 GTSNPN, CDR2 SVGIG (reference sequence). This CDR3 comprises 17 residues. Trimming removed 3 bases from V and 1 base from J; junction bases left unmatched: 9. Comments on this clone: Its specificity is not known.

Notes on the study in general: Analysis performed later showed TCR beta chains linked to HLA being more clonally expanded than equally common others. An Asian-associated ancestry cluster reportedly showed fewer N-insertions than the approximately 630-donor mean in a later analysis.

PCR involved 60 Vbeta and 13 Jbeta primers. The data were produced by immunoSEQ multiplex PCR, yet TCRdb's version contains in-frame clones alone and is incomplete. The profile shows approximately 160,000 clones, around four fifths of them singletons. There were likely unrecorded immune exposures, though donors were nominally healthy when sampled. The rearrangement links TRBV30 to TRBJ2-5; TRBD2 agrees at 12 bases. The sequence was collected from a girl aged 2 to 9 in good health and CMV-seropositive. The specimen was PBMCs. CDR3 sequence reads: CAWSPGWTSGIQETQYF. The CDR3 nucleotides read TGTGCCTGGAGCCCTGGATGGACTAGCGGGATCCAAGAGACCCAGTACTTC.